The clone carrying this TCR beta chain came up once. Its antigen remains unidentified. The CDR3 totals 13 residues. Germline V CDR1 and CDR2: SGDLS, YYNGEE. Trimming shortened V by 5 bases and J by 0 bases, and 8 bases separated the two germline ends. Repertoires were generated with immunoSEQ multiplex PCR, while TCRdb's copy carries only in-frame clones and drops some. Of tens of thousands of clones listed, about 83% were seen once; the top ten hold approximately 1.3%. The data were taken from a study of OX40 agonist ivuxolimab in advanced cancers. Study results and limitations: CD4+ and CD8+ T cells in blood underwent clonal expansion by week 6 at 0.1 to 3.0 mg/kg.

The sample here was CD4+ or CD8+ T cells sorted from blood, taken in a trial of the OX40 agonist ivuxolimab. The clonotype comes from an adult with an advanced solid tumor such as melanoma, head and neck, liver or kidney cancer. This chain uses TRBV9 with TRBJ1-1; the D gene is possibly TRBD1 (5 bases). The CDR3 reads CASRRTLNTEAFF. The DNA for the CDR3 is TGTGCCAGCAGGCGGACACTGAACACTGAAGCTTTCTTT.